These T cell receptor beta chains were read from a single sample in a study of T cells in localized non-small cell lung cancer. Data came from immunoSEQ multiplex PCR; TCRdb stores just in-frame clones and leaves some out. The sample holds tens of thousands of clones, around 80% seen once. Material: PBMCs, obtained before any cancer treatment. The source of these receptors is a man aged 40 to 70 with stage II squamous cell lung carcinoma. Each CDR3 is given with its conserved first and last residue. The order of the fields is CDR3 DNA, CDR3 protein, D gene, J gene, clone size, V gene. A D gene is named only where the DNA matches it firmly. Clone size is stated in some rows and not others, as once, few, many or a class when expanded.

CDR3 DNA: TGCGCCAGCAGCTTGACTTCCCCTCTGGAGCGAACCCAGTACTTC
CDR3 protein: CASSLTSPLERTQYF
D gene: .
J gene: TRBJ2-5
clone size: .
V gene: TRBV5-1

CDR3 DNA: TGTGCCAGCAGCCAGGGACAAGTGACTGAAGCTTTCTTT
CDR3 protein: CASSQGQVTEAFF
D gene: .
J gene: TRBJ1-1
clone size: once
V gene: TRBV9

CDR3 DNA: TGCGCCAGCAGCTTGGGTGGGAGGCCCCACAATGAGCAGTTCTTC
CDR3 protein: CASSLGGRPHNEQFF
D gene: .
J gene: TRBJ2-1
clone size: .
V gene: TRBV5-1

CDR3 DNA: TGTGCCAGCAGTGAATCCGCCAAGAAAAACACTGAAGCTTTCTTT
CDR3 protein: CASSESAKKNTEAFF
D gene: .
J gene: TRBJ1-1
clone size: many
V gene: TRBV25-1

CDR3 DNA: TGTGCCAGCAGTGAATCTAGCGGGAGGGCCAATGAGCAGTTCTTC
CDR3 protein: CASSESSGRANEQFF
D gene: TRBD2
J gene: TRBJ2-1
clone size: .
V gene: TRBV2

CDR3 DNA: TGCGCCAGCAGCCCCCGGACAACGGGCGAGCAGTACTTC
CDR3 protein: CASSPRTTGEQYF
D gene: .
J gene: TRBJ2-7
clone size: once
V gene: TRBV4-3

CDR3 DNA: TGTGCCAGCAGCCCGATTTCAGGGGGGGTCACTGAAGCTTTCTTT
CDR3 protein: CASSPISGGVTEAFF
D gene: TRBD1
J gene: TRBJ1-1
clone size: .
V gene: TRBV7-8

CDR3 DNA: TGTGCCTGGAACCCAGGCACCACTGAAGCTTTCTTT
CDR3 protein: CAWNPGTTEAFF
D gene: .
J gene: TRBJ1-1
clone size: .
V gene: TRBV30

CDR3 DNA: TGTGCCAGCAGTGACGGGGGGAGGTATGGCTACACCTTC
CDR3 protein: CASSDGGRYGYTF
D gene: .
J gene: TRBJ1-2
clone size: .
V gene: TRBV11-2

CDR3 DNA: TGCGCCAGCAGCCCGAGTGTCAGTTCCTATAATTCACCCCTCCACTTT
CDR3 protein: CASSPSVSSYNSPLHF
D gene: .
J gene: TRBJ1-6
clone size: .
V gene: TRBV5-1

CDR3 DNA: TGTGCCAGCAAACGGACAGGGAATTCACCCCTCCACTTT
CDR3 protein: CASKRTGNSPLHF
D gene: TRBD1
J gene: TRBJ1-6
clone size: .
V gene: TRBV28

CDR3 DNA: TGTGCCAGCAGCCCCGGGGGGATCTCCTACGAGCAGTACTTC
CDR3 protein: CASSPGGISYEQYF
D gene: TRBD2
J gene: TRBJ2-7
clone size: .
V gene: TRBV7-2

CDR3 DNA: TGTGCTAGCAGCCCTACAGGACAGGGAGAGACCCAGTACTTC
CDR3 protein: CASSPTGQGETQYF
D gene: TRBD1
J gene: TRBJ2-5
clone size: .
V gene: TRBV7-7

CDR3 DNA: TGCGCCAGCAGCCAAGATTTAGGCAGGGGCGTCTATAATTCACCCCTCCACTTT
CDR3 protein: CASSQDLGRGVYNSPLHF
D gene: .
J gene: TRBJ1-6
clone size: .
V gene: TRBV4-1

CDR3 DNA: TGCGCCAGCAGCTTTAACCGAATCACCGGGGAGCTGTTTTTT
CDR3 protein: CASSFNRITGELFF
D gene: .
J gene: TRBJ2-2
clone size: .
V gene: TRBV5-1

CDR3 DNA: TGTGCCAGCAGAGTTGATCCAGGGGCGGGCTATGGCTACACCTTC
CDR3 protein: CASRVDPGAGYGYTF
D gene: .
J gene: TRBJ1-2
clone size: .
V gene: TRBV5-4

CDR3 DNA: TGTGCCAGCAGCTTAGACGGGGAAGGGAAAGAGACCCAGTACTTC
CDR3 protein: CASSLDGEGKETQYF
D gene: .
J gene: TRBJ2-5
clone size: .
V gene: TRBV13

CDR3 DNA: TGTGCCATCAGTGAGGCCTACAAAGAGACCCAGTACTTC
CDR3 protein: CAISEAYKETQYF
D gene: .
J gene: TRBJ2-5
clone size: .
V gene: TRBV10-3

CDR3 DNA: TGCGCCAGCAGCACACGACTCTTACAAGGGAACACTGAAGCTTTCTTT
CDR3 protein: CASSTRLLQGNTEAFF
D gene: .
J gene: TRBJ1-1
clone size: .
V gene: TRBV5-1

CDR3 DNA: TGTGCCAGCAGCGTAGTACAGGTACAGAACACTGAAGCTTTCTTT
CDR3 protein: CASSVVQVQNTEAFF
D gene: .
J gene: TRBJ1-1
clone size: .
V gene: TRBV9

CDR3 DNA: TGCGCCAGCAGCCCCGCGACAGGGAATGAAAAACTGTTTTTT
CDR3 protein: CASSPATGNEKLFF
D gene: TRBD1
J gene: TRBJ1-4
clone size: .
V gene: TRBV5-1

CDR3 DNA: TGTGCCAGCCGACAACAGGGACAGTTAGCTGGAAACACCATATATTTT
CDR3 protein: CASRQQGQLAGNTIYF
D gene: TRBD1
J gene: TRBJ1-3
clone size: .
V gene: TRBV7-9

CDR3 DNA: TGTGCCAGCTCACCGATGGGGATCTACGAGCAGTACTTC
CDR3 protein: CASSPMGIYEQYF
D gene: .
J gene: TRBJ2-7
clone size: .
V gene: TRBV18

CDR3 DNA: TGTGCCAGCAGAATGGACAGGGCGGACACTGAAGCTTTCTTT
CDR3 protein: CASRMDRADTEAFF
D gene: TRBD1
J gene: TRBJ1-1
clone size: .
V gene: TRBV28

CDR3 DNA: TGTGCCAGCAGCCATCGAGGGAGAGGGGCAGATACGCAGTATTTT
CDR3 protein: CASSHRGRGADTQYF
D gene: .
J gene: TRBJ2-3
clone size: .
V gene: TRBV14

CDR3 DNA: TGTGCCAGCAGTCAGGGGGCGGGCGGCTACACCTTC
CDR3 protein: CASSQGAGGYTF
D gene: TRBD1
J gene: TRBJ1-2
clone size: .
V gene: TRBV7-9

CDR3 DNA: TGTGCCAGCAGCTTGAGCGGGAGGGCGGGTGAGCAGTTCTTC
CDR3 protein: CASSLSGRAGEQFF
D gene: TRBD2
J gene: TRBJ2-1
clone size: .
V gene: TRBV7-9

CDR3 DNA: TGTGCCAGCAGTGTAGAAAGGGGTAATCAGCCCCAGCATTTT
CDR3 protein: CASSVERGNQPQHF
D gene: .
J gene: TRBJ1-5
clone size: few
V gene: TRBV2

CDR3 DNA: TGCGCCAGCAGCCAAGACCCTCGGGGGGTGGGTGACACTGAAGCTTTCTTT
CDR3 protein: CASSQDPRGVGDTEAFF
D gene: .
J gene: TRBJ1-1
clone size: .
V gene: TRBV4-3

CDR3 DNA: TGTGCCAGCAGCGACGCCCCTGGACAGGATTACTACGAGCAGTACTTC
CDR3 protein: CASSDAPGQDYYEQYF
D gene: .
J gene: TRBJ2-7
clone size: .
V gene: TRBV21-1

CDR3 DNA: TGTGCCAGCAGTCCATGGCGGACCGATAGCAATCAGCCCCAGCATTTT
CDR3 protein: CASSPWRTDSNQPQHF
D gene: .
J gene: TRBJ1-5
clone size: .
V gene: TRBV28

CDR3 DNA: TGCGCCAGCAGCTTGGCTGGGGGATACACTGAAGCTTTCTTT
CDR3 protein: CASSLAGGYTEAFF
D gene: .
J gene: TRBJ1-1
clone size: .
V gene: TRBV5-1

CDR3 DNA: TGTGCCAGCAGCCAAGATCATGGTTACGCGCAGTACTTC
CDR3 protein: CASSQDHGYAQYF
D gene: .
J gene: TRBJ2-7
clone size: .
V gene: TRBV14

CDR3 DNA: TGTGCCAGCAGAAATTCGGGCAGCCCCACCTCCTACAATGAGCAGTTCTTC
CDR3 protein: CASRNSGSPTSYNEQFF
D gene: .
J gene: TRBJ2-1
clone size: .
V gene: TRBV27

CDR3 DNA: TGTGCCAGCAGTTTAAGGTCATGGGCAACCTCCAATCAGCCCCAGCATTTT
CDR3 protein: CASSLRSWATSNQPQHF
D gene: .
J gene: TRBJ1-5
clone size: .
V gene: TRBV28

CDR3 DNA: TGTGCCAGCAGCGTAAGTGGGACAGGGGTCACCGGGGAGCTGTTTTTT
CDR3 protein: CASSVSGTGVTGELFF
D gene: TRBD1
J gene: TRBJ2-2
clone size: once
V gene: TRBV9

CDR3 DNA: TGTGCCAGCAGCTTGGTGTCGGGCAACACCGGGGAGCTGTTTTTT
CDR3 protein: CASSLVSGNTGELFF
D gene: .
J gene: TRBJ2-2
clone size: once
V gene: TRBV5-4

CDR3 DNA: TGTGCCAGCAGCCCGACAGGGCCTGAGCAGTTCTTC
CDR3 protein: CASSPTGPEQFF
D gene: TRBD1
J gene: TRBJ2-1
clone size: .
V gene: TRBV14

CDR3 DNA: TGTGCCAGCAGCTCCGGGGAGTATGAGCAGTTCTTC
CDR3 protein: CASSSGEYEQFF
D gene: .
J gene: TRBJ2-1
clone size: .
V gene: TRBV7-9

CDR3 DNA: TGCGCCAGCAGCCAAAGGGCAGGGAACACCGGGGAGCTGTTTTTT
CDR3 protein: CASSQRAGNTGELFF
D gene: .
J gene: TRBJ2-2
clone size: .
V gene: TRBV4-1

CDR3 DNA: TGCGCCAGCAGTCCAAGGGATGTTAGTCCCTACAATGAGCAGTTCTTC
CDR3 protein: CASSPRDVSPYNEQFF
D gene: .
J gene: TRBJ2-1
clone size: .
V gene: TRBV4-1

CDR3 DNA: TGTGCCAGCTCACACCTGACAGGGGCAGACGGCTACACCTTC
CDR3 protein: CASSHLTGADGYTF
D gene: TRBD1
J gene: TRBJ1-2
clone size: .
V gene: TRBV18

CDR3 DNA: TGTGCCAGCAGGGAGCCGACGGGATTTGGTGCTTTCTTT
CDR3 protein: CASREPTGFGAFF
D gene: .
J gene: TRBJ1-1
clone size: .
V gene: TRBV2

CDR3 DNA: TGTGCCAGCAGCTCAGATGGTCTAAAACTGTTTTTT
CDR3 protein: CASSSDGLKLFF
D gene: .
J gene: TRBJ1-4
clone size: once
V gene: TRBV7-2

CDR3 DNA: TGCGCCAGCAGCTTGGGACCCTCTGCGCTGGGACAGTTAAATGAAAAACTGTTTTTT
CDR3 protein: CASSLGPSALGQLNEKLFF
D gene: TRBD1
J gene: TRBJ1-4
clone size: .
V gene: TRBV5-1